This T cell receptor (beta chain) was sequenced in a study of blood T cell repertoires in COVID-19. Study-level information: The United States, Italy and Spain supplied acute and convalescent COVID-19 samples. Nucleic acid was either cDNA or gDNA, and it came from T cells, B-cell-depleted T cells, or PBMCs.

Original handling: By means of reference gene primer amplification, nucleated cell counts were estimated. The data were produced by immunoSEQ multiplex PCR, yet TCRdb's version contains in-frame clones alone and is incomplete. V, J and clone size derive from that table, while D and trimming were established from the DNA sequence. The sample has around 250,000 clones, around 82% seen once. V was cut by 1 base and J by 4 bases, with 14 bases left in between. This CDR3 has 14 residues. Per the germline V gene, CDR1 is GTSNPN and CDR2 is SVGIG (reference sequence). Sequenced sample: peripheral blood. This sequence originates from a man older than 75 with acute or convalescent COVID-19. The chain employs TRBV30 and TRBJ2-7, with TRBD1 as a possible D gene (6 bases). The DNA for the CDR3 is TGTGCCTGGAGTGGTACCGGGACACCTTACGAGCAGTACTTC. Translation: CAWSGTGTPYEQYF.